This entry concerns a single T cell receptor (beta chain). Its antigen remains unknown. The table came from immunoSEQ multiplex PCR; TCRdb's copy has only in-frame clones and leaves some out. The sample contains 140,000 or so clones, about 88% of which appear only once. This specimen belongs to a study of cytomegalovirus exposure and HLA in healthy donors. Overall study results and limits: Under in vitro conditions, a few CMV-associated chains were confirmed as specific for CMV antigens.

The source of this sequence is a woman aged 18-29 years in good health and CMV-seropositive. What was sequenced was PBMCs.

Here the CDR3 DNA reads TGTGCCAGCAGCGTAGGGGCGGGACAGACCCAAGAGACCCAGTACTTC. It translates to CASSVGAGQTQETQYF. The rearrangement joins TRBV9 to TRBJ2-5; weak D call: TRBD1 (7 bases). The CDR3 runs to 16 residues. Trimming took off 0 bases at V and 1 base at J, with 13 bases between the two ends. Germline V lookup: CDR1 SGDLS, CDR2 YYNGEE.